These 18 T cell receptor beta chains came from one sample sequenced in a study of CD8+CD57+ T cells in acquired aplastic anemia. The study profiled TCR beta VDJ and CDR3 using genomic DNA as template. TCRdb re-derived calls from the reads in MiXCR, one entry per CDR3 protein. The table includes roughly 86,000 distinct CDR3 sequences, less than 60% detected once. Sequenced sample: sorted CD4+, CD8+, or CD8+CD57+ T cells (not recorded which) from PBMCs. The receptors shown here come from a human donor in good health, serving as a control.

This clonotype has just a few counts. The chain uses TRBV11-2 and TRBJ1-1; D may be TRBD1 (6 bases). V gave up 5 bases and J gave up 1 base, with 17 bases separating them. The V gene's germline CDR1 is SGHAT and CDR2 FQNNGV. The CDR3 has 16 amino acids. The CDR3 reads CASSPIRAGENTEAFF. The CDR3 DNA reads as TGTGCCAGCAGCCCCATCCGGGCAGGGGAGAACACTGAAGCTTTCTTT.

This chain connects TRBV7-6 to TRBJ2-7; tentatively, D is TRBD2 (5 bases). The CDR3 runs 13 residues. Trimming removed 4 bases from V and 5 bases from J, with 12 bases in between. Germline-derived CDR1 and CDR2 are SGHVS and FNYEAQ. CDR3 in DNA: TGTGCCAGCAGCTCCGGGCCCGGGGACGAGCAGTACTTC. This encodes CASSSGPGDEQYF.

This clonotype was counted between two and nine times. CDR3: CASGDTLNEKLFF. The CDR3 bases are TGTGCCAGCGGAGACACCCTGAATGAAAAACTGTTTTTT. The gene calls are TRBV12-3 or TRBV12-4 and TRBJ1-4; unclear D gene. This CDR3 has 13 amino acids. Trimming took 8 bases from V and 5 from J, leaving 12 bases between them.

Regarding this clonotype: This may be a read error, as it is one base from a much larger clone. The CDR3 nucleotides read TGTGTCAGCAGTTCCTACGAGCAGTACTTC. Encoded protein: CVSSSYEQYF. V usage is TRBV6-1 and J usage is TRBJ2-7; D is uncertain. Germline CDR1 and CDR2: MNHNS and SASEGT. The CDR3 sequence is 10 residues long.

The gene calls are TRBV15 and TRBJ1-2; the D gene is possibly TRBD1 (6 bases). The germline V and J ends were trimmed by 0 bases and 8 bases, with 19 bases remaining between them. Looked up from germline, CDR1 is LNHNV and CDR2 is YYDKDF (reference sequence). The CDR3 runs to 16 residues. The CDR3 DNA follows: TGTGCCACCAGCAGAGATGAGGAGGGGGGAACGGGGGGCTACACCTTC. Its translation is CATSRDEEGGTGGYTF.

The gene calls are TRBV2 and TRBJ1-2, with 8 bases matching TRBD1. With 8 bases clipped from V and 3 bases from J, the junction kept 5 bases outside the gene matches. The CDR3 spans 13 residues. Germline CDR1 and CDR2: SNHLY and FYNNEI. CDR3 DNA sequence: TGTGCCAGCCGGGCGGGACAGGACTATGGCTACACCTTC. Translated: CASRAGQDYGYTF.

This clonotype was counted a few times. The chain couples TRBV10-3 to TRBJ2-7; no definite D call. Trimming removed 2 bases from V and 1 base from J, with 6 bases in between. This CDR3 contains 13 residues. Germline CDR1 and CDR2: ENHRY and SYGVKD. CDR3 in amino acids: CAISEGGSYEQYF. The CDR3 nucleotides read TGTGCCATCAGTGAGGGCGGATCCTACGAGCAGTACTTC.

This clonotype has at least ten counts. The genes are TRBV6-1 and TRBJ2-7, with 7 bases matching TRBD1. CDR3 length: 13 amino acids. In germline, CDR1 is MNHNS, CDR2 SASEGT. The trim removed 6 bases at V and 5 bases at J, leaving 7 bases unmatched. For the CDR3, the DNA is TGTGCCAGCAGCATAGCCGGGACAGACGAGCAGTACTTC. Protein product: CASSIAGTDEQYF.

The chain links TRBV11-3 to TRBJ2-7; D might be TRBD1 (6 bases). The germline gives CDR1 SGHNT, CDR2 YENEEA. There are 15 residues in the CDR3. V lost 0 bases, J lost 3 bases, and 12 bases lay in between. CDR3 DNA sequence: TGTGCCAGCAGCTTAGATAGGGGGAGCTACTACGAGCAGTACTTC. This gives the protein CASSLDRGSYYEQYF.

As concerns this clonotype: Since a much larger clone is just one base distant, this may be a read error. V is TRBV29-1 and J is TRBJ1-2; D not certain. The CDR3 spans 14 residues. Germline V gene data show CDR1 as SQVTM and CDR2 as ANQGSEA. CDR3 DNA sequence: TGCGGCGTTGAAGATCCGGTACGGAACTATGGCTACACCTTC. Residues: CGVEDPVRNYGYTF.

The rearrangement links TRBV19 to TRBJ1-3; D call uncertain. Per germline, CDR1 LNHDA and CDR2 SQIVND (reference sequence). CDR3 length: 16 amino acids. Between the trimmed V and J ends, which lost 1 base and 0 bases, there was a span of 10 bases. CDR3 nucleotides: TGTGCCAGTAGTATAGGTTTGGCAGTCTCTGGAAACACCATATATTTT. Protein sequence: CASSIGLAVSGNTIYF.

This clonotype has only a few counts. This chain uses TRBV11-2 with TRBJ2-5, with 11 bases matching TRBD2. The germline V gene encodes CDR1 SGHAT and CDR2 FQNNGV. V gave up 5 bases and J gave up 2 bases; unmatched junction bases: 10. The CDR3 spans 17 residues. The CDR3 loop is CASSLRLAGLLQETQYF. The CDR3 bases are TGTGCCAGCAGCCTTAGACTAGCGGGACTACTTCAAGAGACCCAGTACTTC.

This clonotype was found once. The chain carries TRBV6-1 and TRBJ1-1; 9 nucleotides agree with TRBD1. The CDR3 extends over 19 amino acids. The ends lost 5 bases at V and 2 bases at J; junction bases unmatched: 18. Germline CDR1 and CDR2: MNHNS and SASEGT. The chain's CDR3 is CASSPTGTGNPLLNTEAFF. The CDR3 bases are TGTGCCAGCAGTCCGACCGGGACAGGGAATCCACTGTTAAACACTGAAGCTTTCTTT.

This clonotype was picked up one time. The CDR3 spells CASSIGSSYEQYF. CDR3 nucleotide sequence: TGTGCCAGTAGTATAGGCAGTTCCTACGAGCAGTACTTC. The chain couples TRBV19 to TRBJ2-7; D is unresolved. Germline values: CDR1 LNHDA, CDR2 SQIVND (reference sequence). Trimming removed 1 base at V and 1 base at J, with 5 bases between. The CDR3 consists of 13 residues.

The table lists this clonotype with many counts. V usage is TRBV16 and J usage is TRBJ1-4; D remains ambiguous. Germline CDR1 and CDR2: KGHSY and FQNENV. V was cut by 7 bases and J by 5 bases, with 11 bases left in between. CDR3 length: 13 amino acids. The CDR3 protein is CASTPDWNEKLFF. DNA of the CDR3: TGTGCCAGCACCCCTGACTGGAATGAAAAACTGTTTTTT.

The chain uses TRBV7-2 and TRBJ2-1; D gene ambiguous. CDR3 size: 13 residues. Germline CDR1 reads SGHTA; CDR2 reads FQGNSA. The V and J ends lost 5 bases and 8 bases respectively, with 13 bases between them. CDR3: CASSPNPRDEQFF. In DNA, the CDR3 is TGTGCCAGCAGCCCCAACCCCCGCGATGAGCAGTTCTTC.

This clonotype has a count of ten or more. The chain combines TRBV5-1 with TRBJ1-1; no clear D gene. V lost 4 bases, J lost 4 bases, and 11 bases lay in between. CDR3 length: 13 residues. Germline values: CDR1 SGHRS, CDR2 YFSETQ. CDR3 amino acids: CASSLPGSTEAFF. CDR3 bases: TGCGCCAGCAGCCTACCTGGGAGCACTGAAGCTTTCTTT.

This clonotype was observed many times. The chain is built from TRBV25-1 and TRBJ2-5, with D maybe TRBD1 (6 bases). CDR1 and CDR2 (germline): MGHDK, SYGVNS. CDR3 length equals 14 residues. V lost 3 bases to trimming and J lost 2 bases, with 10 bases between them. The CDR3 region is CASSDEQGQETQYF. The CDR3 DNA is TGTGCCAGCAGTGACGAACAGGGACAAGAGACCCAGTACTTC.